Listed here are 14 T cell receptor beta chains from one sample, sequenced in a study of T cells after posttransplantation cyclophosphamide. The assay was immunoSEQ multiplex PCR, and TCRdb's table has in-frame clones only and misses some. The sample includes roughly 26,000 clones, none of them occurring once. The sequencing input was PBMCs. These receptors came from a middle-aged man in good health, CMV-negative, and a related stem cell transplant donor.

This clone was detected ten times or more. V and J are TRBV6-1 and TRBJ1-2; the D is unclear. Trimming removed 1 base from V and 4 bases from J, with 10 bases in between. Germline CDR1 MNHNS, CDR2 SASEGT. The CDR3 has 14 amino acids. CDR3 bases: TGTGCCAGCAGTGAAGATAGCAGAATCTATGGCTACACCTTC. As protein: CASSEDSRIYGYTF.

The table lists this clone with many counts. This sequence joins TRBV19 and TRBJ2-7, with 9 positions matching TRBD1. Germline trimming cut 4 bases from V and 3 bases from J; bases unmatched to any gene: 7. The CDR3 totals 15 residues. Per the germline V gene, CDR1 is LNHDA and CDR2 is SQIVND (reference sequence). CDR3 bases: TGTGCCAGTAGTACGCCCGGGACAGGGAACTACGAGCAGTACTTC. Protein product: CASSTPGTGNYEQYF.

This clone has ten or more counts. The CDR3 region has the DNA TGTGCCAGCAGCCTTCGACCTAGCGCTTCCCAGCAGTACTTC. Amino acid sequence: CASSLRPSASQQYF. The gene calls are TRBV5-6 and TRBJ2-7, with D possibly being TRBD2 (6 bases). CDR1 is SGHDT and CDR2 is YYEEEE in the germline V gene. This CDR3 has 14 amino acids. Deletions cut 4 bases from V and 8 bases from J, with 19 bases between.

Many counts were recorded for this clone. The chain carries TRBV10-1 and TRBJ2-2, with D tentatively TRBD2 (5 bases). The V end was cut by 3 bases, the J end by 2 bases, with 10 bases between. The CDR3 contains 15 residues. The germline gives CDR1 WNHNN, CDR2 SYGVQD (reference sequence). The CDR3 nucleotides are TGCGCCAGCAGTGATATAACGGGAAACACCGGGGAGCTGTTTTTT. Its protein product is CASSDITGNTGELFF.

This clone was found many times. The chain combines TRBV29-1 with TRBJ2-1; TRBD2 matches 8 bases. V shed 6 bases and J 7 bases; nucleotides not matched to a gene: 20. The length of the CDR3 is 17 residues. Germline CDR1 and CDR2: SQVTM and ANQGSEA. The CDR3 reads CSVTEATGTSNWNEQFF. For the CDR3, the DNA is TGCAGCGTAACCGAGGCCACCGGGACTAGTAATTGGAATGAGCAGTTCTTC.

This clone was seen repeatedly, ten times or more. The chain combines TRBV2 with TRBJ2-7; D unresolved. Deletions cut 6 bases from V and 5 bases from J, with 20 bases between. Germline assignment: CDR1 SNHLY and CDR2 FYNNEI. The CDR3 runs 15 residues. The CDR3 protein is CASSPKGARNHEQYF. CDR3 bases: TGTGCCAGCAGCCCCAAAGGAGCCAGAAACCACGAGCAGTACTTC. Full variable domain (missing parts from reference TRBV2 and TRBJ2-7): EPEVTQTPSHQVTQMGQEVILRCVPISNHLYFYWYRQILGQKVEFLVSFYNNEISEKSEIFDDQFSVERPDGSNFTLKIRSTKLEDSAMYFCASSPKGARNHEQYFGPGTRLTVT.

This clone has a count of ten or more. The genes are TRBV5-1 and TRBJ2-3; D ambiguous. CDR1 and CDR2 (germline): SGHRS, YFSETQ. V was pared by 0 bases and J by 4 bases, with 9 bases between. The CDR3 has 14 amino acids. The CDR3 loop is CASSLELPADTQYF. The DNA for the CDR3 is TGCGCCAGCAGCTTGGAATTGCCGGCAGATACGCAGTATTTT.

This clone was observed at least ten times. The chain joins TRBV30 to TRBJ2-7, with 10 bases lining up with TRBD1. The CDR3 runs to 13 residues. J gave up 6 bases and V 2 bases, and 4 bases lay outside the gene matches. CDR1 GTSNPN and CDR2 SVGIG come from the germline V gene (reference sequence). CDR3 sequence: CAWSLTGGTEQYF. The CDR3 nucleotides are TGTGCCTGGAGTCTGACAGGGGGCACCGAGCAGTACTTC.

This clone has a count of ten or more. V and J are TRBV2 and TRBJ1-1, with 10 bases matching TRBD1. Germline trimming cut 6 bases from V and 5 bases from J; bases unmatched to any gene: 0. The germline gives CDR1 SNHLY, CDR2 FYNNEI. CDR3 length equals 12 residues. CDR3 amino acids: CASRDRGTEAFF. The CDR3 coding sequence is TGTGCCAGCAGGGACAGGGGGACTGAAGCTTTCTTT.

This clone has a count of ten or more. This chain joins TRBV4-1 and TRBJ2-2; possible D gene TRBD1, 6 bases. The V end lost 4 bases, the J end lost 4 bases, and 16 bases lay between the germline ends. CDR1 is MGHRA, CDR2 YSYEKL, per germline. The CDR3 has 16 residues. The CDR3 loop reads CASSRQEGVGTGELFF. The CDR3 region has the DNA TGCGCCAGCAGCCGACAAGAGGGGGTTGGCACCGGGGAGCTGTTTTTT.

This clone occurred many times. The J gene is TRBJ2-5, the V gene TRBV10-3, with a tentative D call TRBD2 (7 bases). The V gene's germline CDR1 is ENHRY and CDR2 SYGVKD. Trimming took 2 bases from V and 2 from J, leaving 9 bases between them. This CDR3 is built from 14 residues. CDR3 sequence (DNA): TGTGCCATCAGTGAGGGGGGGGCGCAAGAGACCCAGTACTTC. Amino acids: CAISEGGAQETQYF.

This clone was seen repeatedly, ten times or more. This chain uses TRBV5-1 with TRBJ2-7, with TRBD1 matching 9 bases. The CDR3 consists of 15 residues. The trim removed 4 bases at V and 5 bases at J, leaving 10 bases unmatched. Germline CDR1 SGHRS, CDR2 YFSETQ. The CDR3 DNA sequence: TGCGCCAGCAGCACTCCATTCACAGGGGGCGACGAGCAGTACTTC. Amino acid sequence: CASSTPFTGGDEQYF.

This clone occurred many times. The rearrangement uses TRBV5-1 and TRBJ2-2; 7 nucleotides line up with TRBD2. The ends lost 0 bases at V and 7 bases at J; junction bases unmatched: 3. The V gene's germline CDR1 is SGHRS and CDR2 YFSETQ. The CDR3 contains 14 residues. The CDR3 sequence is CASSLDREDGELFF. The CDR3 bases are TGCGCCAGCAGCTTGGACCGGGAGGACGGGGAGCTGTTTTTT.

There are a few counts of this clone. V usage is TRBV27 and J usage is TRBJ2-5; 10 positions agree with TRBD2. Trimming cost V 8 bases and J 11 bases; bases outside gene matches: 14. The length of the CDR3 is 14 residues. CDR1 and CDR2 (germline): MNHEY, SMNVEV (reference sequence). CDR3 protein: CASSSGRARGEQYF. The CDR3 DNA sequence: TGTGCCAGCTCAAGCGGGAGGGCCCGGGGGGAGCAGTACTTC.